This TCR beta chain was sequenced for a study of beta chain features in type 1 diabetes. About the study: Patients were similar to healthy donors in age and gender (as well as in cell yields).

Sequencing targeted expressed TCRB transcripts, as all isolated RNA had been reverse transcribed. Sequencing used immunoSEQ multiplex PCR; TCRdb keeps in-frame clones, though not all of them. The data contain 120,000 to 150,000 clones, 10% of them seen just once; the ten biggest clones take up approximately 1.3%. With 1 base removed from V and 1 base from J, the gap between germline ends came to 11 bases. The CDR3 spans 16 residues. CDR1 is LGHNA, CDR2 YSLEER, per germline. Staining for CD45RO/CCR7/CD25/CD127/CD95/CD27 allowed sorting of CD4+ naive, central memory, regulatory and stem cell-like memory cells.

The specimen was naive CD4+ T cells from blood. The origin of this receptor is a man aged 18 to 29 in good health. The chain recombines TRBV4-3 with TRBJ2-1, with a weak D call TRBD2 (6 bases). CDR3 loop: CASSQAWGESYNEQFF. The CDR3 bases are TGCGCCAGCAGCCAAGCATGGGGGGAATCCTACAATGAGCAGTTCTTC.